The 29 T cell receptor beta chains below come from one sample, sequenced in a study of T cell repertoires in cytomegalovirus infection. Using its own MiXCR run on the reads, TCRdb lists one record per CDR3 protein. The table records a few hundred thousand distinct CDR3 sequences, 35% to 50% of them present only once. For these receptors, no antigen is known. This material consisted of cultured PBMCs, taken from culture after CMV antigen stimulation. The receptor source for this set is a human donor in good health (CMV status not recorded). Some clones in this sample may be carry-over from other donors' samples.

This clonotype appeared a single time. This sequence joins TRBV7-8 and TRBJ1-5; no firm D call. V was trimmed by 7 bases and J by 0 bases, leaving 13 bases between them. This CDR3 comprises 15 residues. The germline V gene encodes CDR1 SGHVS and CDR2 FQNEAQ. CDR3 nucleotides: TGTGCCAGCACCCCGGACGGTTATAGCAATCAGCCCCAGCATTTT. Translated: CASTPDGYSNQPQHF.

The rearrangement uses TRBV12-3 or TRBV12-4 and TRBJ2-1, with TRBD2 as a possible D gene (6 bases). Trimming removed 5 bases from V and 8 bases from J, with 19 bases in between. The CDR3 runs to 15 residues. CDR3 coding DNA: TGTGCCAGCAGTCTCCGGGGCGGGACCGGACATGAGCAGTTCTTC. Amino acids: CASSLRGGTGHEQFF.

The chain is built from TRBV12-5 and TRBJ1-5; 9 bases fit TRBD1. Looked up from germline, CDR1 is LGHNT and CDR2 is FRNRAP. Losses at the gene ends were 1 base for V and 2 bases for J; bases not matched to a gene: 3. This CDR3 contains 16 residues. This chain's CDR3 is CASGLARQGGNQPQHF. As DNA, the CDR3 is TGTGCTAGTGGTTTGGCCAGACAGGGGGGCAATCAGCCCCAGCATTTT. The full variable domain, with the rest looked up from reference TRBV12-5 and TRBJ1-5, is DARVTQTPRHKVTEMGQEVTMRCQPILGHNTVFWYRQTMMQGLELLAYFRNRAPLDDSGMPKDRFSAEMPDATLATLKIQPSEPRDSAVYFCASGLARQGGNQPQHFGDGTRLSIL.

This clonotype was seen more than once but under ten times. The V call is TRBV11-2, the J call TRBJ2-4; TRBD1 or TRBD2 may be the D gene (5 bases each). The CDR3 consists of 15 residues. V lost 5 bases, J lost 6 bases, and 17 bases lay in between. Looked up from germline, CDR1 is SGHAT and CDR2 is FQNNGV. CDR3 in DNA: TGTGCCAGCAGCACCAGCCCCGGGACGGGAAACATTCAGTACTTC. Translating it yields CASSTSPGTGNIQYF.

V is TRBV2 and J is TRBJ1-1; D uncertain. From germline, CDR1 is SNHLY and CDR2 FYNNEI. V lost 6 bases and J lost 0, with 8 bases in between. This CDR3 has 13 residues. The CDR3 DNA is TGTGCCAGCAGCCAGGATGTGAACACTGAAGCTTTCTTT. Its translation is CASSQDVNTEAFF.

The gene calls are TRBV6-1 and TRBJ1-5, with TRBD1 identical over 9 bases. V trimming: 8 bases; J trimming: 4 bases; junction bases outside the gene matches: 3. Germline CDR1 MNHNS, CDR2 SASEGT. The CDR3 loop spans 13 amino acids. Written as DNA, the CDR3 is TGTGCCAGCTGGGACAGGGTAAATCAGCCCCAGCATTTT. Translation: CASWDRVNQPQHF.

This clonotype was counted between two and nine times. CDR3 DNA sequence: TGTGCCAGCAGTCCCGGACAGCGGGTCTACGAGCAGTACTTC. Translating it yields CASSPGQRVYEQYF. V gene TRBV5-4 combines with J gene TRBJ2-7; D might be TRBD1 or TRBD2, each matching 6 bases. Per the germline V gene, CDR1 is SGHNT and CDR2 is YYREEE (reference sequence). Trimming took off 5 bases at V and 3 bases at J, with 15 bases between the two ends. This CDR3 is 14 amino acids long. Using reference TRBV5-4 and TRBJ2-7 for the parts outside the CDR3, the full variable domain is ETGVTQSPTHLIKTRGQQVTLRCSSQSGHNTVSWYQQALGQGPQFIFQYYREEENGRGNFPPRFSGLQFPNYSSELNVNALELDDSALYLCASSPGQRVYEQYFGPGTRLTVT.

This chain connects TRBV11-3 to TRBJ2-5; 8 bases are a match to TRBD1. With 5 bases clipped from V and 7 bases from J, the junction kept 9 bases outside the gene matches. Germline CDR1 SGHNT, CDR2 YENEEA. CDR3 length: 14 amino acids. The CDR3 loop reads CASSPGQAGGTQYF. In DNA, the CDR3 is TGTGCCAGCAGCCCGGGACAGGCCGGCGGGACCCAGTACTTC.

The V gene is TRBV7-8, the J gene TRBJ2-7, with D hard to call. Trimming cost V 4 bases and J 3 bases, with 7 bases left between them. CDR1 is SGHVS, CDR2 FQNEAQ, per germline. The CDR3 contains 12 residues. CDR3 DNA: TGTGCCAGCAGCTCGATGCGCTACGAGCAGTACTTC. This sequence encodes CASSSMRYEQYF.

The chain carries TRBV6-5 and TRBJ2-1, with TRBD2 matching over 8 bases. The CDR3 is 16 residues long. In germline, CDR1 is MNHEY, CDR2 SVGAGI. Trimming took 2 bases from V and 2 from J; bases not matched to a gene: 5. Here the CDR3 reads CASSYASGGTYNEQFF. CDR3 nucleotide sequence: TGTGCCAGCAGTTACGCGTCGGGGGGGACCTACAATGAGCAGTTCTTC.

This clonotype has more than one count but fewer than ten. The chain's CDR3 is CATTRSGGLLAFF. The CDR3 nucleotides read TGTGCCACCACACGGAGTGGGGGACTTTTGGCTTTCTTT. V usage is TRBV7-2 and J usage is TRBJ1-1; D possibly corresponds to TRBD1 (5 bases). This CDR3 region has 13 residues. CDR1 and CDR2 (germline): SGHTA, FQGNSA. V was clipped by 10 bases and J by 11 bases, with 23 bases between them.

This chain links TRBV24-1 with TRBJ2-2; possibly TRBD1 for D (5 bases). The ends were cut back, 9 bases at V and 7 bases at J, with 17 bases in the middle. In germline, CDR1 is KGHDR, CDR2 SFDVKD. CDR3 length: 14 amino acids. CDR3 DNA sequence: TGTGCCACCCGCCGCGCAGGGATACACGGGGAGCTGTTTTTT. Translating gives CATRRAGIHGELFF.

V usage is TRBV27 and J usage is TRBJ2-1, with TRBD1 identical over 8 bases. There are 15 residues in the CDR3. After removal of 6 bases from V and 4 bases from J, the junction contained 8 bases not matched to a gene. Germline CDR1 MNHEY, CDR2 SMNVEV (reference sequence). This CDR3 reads CASSEGGQAYNEQFF. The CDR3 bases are TGTGCCAGCAGCGAAGGGGGACAGGCTTACAATGAGCAGTTCTTC.

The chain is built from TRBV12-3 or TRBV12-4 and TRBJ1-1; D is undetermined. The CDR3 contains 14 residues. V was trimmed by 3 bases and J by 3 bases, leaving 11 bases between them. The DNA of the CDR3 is TGTGCCAGCAGTTTTCGACTGGAGGACACTGAAGCTTTCTTT. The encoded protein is CASSFRLEDTEAFF.

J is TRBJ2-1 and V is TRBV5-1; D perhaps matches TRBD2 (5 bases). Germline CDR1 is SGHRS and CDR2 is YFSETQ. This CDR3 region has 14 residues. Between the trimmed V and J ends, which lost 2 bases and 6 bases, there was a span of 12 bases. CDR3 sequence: CASSLGGGPNEQFF. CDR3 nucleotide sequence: TGCGCCAGCAGCTTAGGTGGCGGGCCCAATGAGCAGTTCTTC.

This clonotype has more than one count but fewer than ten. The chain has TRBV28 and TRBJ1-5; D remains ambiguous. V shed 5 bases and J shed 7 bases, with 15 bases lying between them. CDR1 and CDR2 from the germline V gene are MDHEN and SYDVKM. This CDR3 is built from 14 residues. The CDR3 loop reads CASSRQSGFQPQHF. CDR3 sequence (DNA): TGTGCCAGCAGTCGACAATCTGGTTTCCAGCCCCAGCATTTT.

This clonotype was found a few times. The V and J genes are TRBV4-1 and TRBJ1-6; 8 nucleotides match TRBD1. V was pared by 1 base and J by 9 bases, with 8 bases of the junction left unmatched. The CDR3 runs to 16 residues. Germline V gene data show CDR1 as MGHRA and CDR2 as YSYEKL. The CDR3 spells CASSQADRVSFSPLHF. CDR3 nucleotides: TGCGCCAGCAGCCAAGCGGACAGGGTTTCCTTTTCACCCCTCCACTTT.

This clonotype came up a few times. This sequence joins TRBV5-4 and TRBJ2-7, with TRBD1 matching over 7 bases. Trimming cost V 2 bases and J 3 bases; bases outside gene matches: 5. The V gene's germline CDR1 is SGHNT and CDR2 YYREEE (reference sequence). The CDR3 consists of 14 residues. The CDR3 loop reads CASSFRDRNYEQYF. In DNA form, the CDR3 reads TGTGCCAGCAGCTTTCGGGACAGAAACTACGAGCAGTACTTC.

CDR3 sequence reads: CASSLRTAKGSPLHF. The CDR3, as DNA: TGTGCCAGCAGCCTACGGACAGCTAAGGGTTCACCCCTCCACTTT. The V gene is TRBV9, the J gene TRBJ1-6; D perhaps matches TRBD1 (6 bases). The V gene's germline CDR1 is SGDLS and CDR2 YYNGEE. V was clipped by 4 bases and J by 9 bases, with 17 bases between them. CDR3 length: 15 residues.

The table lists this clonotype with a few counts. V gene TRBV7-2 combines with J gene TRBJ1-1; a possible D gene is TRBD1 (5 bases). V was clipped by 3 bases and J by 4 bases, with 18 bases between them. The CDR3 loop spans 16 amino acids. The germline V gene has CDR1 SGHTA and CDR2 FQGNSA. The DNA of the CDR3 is TGTGCCAGCAGCTTGGGCGGTGGGGGTACGGCCACTGAAGCTTTCTTT. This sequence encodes CASSLGGGGTATEAFF.

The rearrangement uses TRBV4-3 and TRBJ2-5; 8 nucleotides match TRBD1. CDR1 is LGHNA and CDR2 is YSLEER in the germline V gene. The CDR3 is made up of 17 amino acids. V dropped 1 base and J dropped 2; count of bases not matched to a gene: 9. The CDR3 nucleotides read TGCGCCAGCAGCCAAGTCCACAGGGGGTATGGGCAAGAGACCCAGTACTTC. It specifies CASSQVHRGYGQETQYF.

Here the CDR3 DNA reads TGTGCCACCAGCAGAGATTGGGCGAGTACCTACGAGCAGTACTTC. The encoded protein is CATSRDWASTYEQYF. The chain couples TRBV15 to TRBJ2-7; the D is unclear. The CDR3 contains 15 residues. V lost 0 bases and J 2 bases, leaving 11 bases between the germline ends. Germline CDR1 is LNHNV and CDR2 is YYDKDF (reference sequence).

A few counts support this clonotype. The DNA of the CDR3 is TGCGCCAGCAGCCAAGATACTAGCGGGAGGGCCCCCTACAATGAGCAGTTCTTC. This sequence encodes CASSQDTSGRAPYNEQFF. The chain joins TRBV4-3 to TRBJ2-1, with 13 bases aligning to TRBD2. V lost 0 bases, J lost 2 bases, and 4 bases stayed unmatched. CDR1 and CDR2 from the germline V gene are LGHNA and YSLEER. CDR3 length: 18 residues.

In DNA form, the CDR3 reads TGTGCCAGCAGTGACGGGGCTAGAGGAGGCACAGATACGCAGTATTTT. Translated: CASSDGARGGTDTQYF. The V call is TRBV6-5, the J call TRBJ2-3; D is tentatively TRBD1 or TRBD2 (5 bases each). Germline V gene sequence: CDR1 MNHEY, CDR2 SVGAGI. V lost 5 bases, J lost 1 base, and 16 bases lay in between. This CDR3 is 16 amino acids long.

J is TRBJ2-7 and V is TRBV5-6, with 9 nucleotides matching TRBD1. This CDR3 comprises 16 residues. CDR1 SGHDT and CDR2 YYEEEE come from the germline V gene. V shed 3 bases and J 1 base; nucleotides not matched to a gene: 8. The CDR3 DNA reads TGTGCCAGCAGCTCCCCCCGGGACAGGGATTCCTACGAGCAGTACTTC. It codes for CASSSPRDRDSYEQYF.

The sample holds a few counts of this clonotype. Here the CDR3 reads CASSHRLLAGGFNEQFF. CDR3 nucleotides: TGCGCCAGCAGCCATCGACTCCTAGCGGGTGGGTTCAATGAGCAGTTCTTC. The chain carries TRBV4-3 and TRBJ2-1, with 8 bases aligning to TRBD2. Germline values: CDR1 LGHNA, CDR2 YSLEER. The CDR3 contains 17 residues. After removal of 3 bases from V and 6 bases from J, the junction contained 13 bases not matched to a gene.

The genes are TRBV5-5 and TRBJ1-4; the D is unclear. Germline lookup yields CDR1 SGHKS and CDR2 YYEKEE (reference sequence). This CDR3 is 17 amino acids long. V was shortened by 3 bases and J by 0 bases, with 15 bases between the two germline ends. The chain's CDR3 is CASSSTLGSATNEKLFF. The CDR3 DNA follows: TGTGCCAGCAGCTCGACATTAGGGTCGGCAACTAATGAAAAACTGTTTTTT.

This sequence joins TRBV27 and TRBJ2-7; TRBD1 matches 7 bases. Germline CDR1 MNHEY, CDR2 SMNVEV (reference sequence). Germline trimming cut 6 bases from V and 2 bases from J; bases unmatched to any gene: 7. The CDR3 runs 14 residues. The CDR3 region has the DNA TGTGCCAGCAGCCGTCCCGGGACAGCCTACGAGCAGTACTTC. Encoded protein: CASSRPGTAYEQYF.

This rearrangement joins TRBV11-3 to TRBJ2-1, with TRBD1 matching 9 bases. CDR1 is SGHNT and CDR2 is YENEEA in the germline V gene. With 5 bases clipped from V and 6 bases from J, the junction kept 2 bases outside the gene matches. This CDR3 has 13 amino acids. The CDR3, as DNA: TGTGCCAGCAGCCCGGACAGGGGCAATGAGCAGTTCTTC. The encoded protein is CASSPDRGNEQFF.